This T cell receptor beta chain was captured in a study of blood T cell repertoires in COVID-19. Background on the study: The samples span acute and convalescent COVID-19 from the United States, Italy and Spain. From T cells, B-cell-depleted T cells, or PBMCs came the material, which was cDNA or gDNA.

This clone appeared once. Per the study methods: Using reference gene primer amplification, nucleated cell counts were estimated. The repertoire was sequenced with immunoSEQ multiplex PCR; TCRdb's copy has only in-frame clones and lacks some. The D gene and trimming were derived from the DNA, and the V and J assignments and clone size from that table. The sample consists of under 45,000 clones, around 84% of them appearing once. This CDR3 spans 17 amino acids. Trimming took 1 base from V and 5 from J; bases not matched to a gene: 12. CDR1 MGHRA and CDR2 YSYEKL come from the germline V gene. The sequenced material came from peripheral blood. This receptor was obtained from a human donor in a cohort sampled during active COVID-19. The rearrangement uses TRBV4-1 and TRBJ2-5, with 8 bases fitting TRBD2. CDR3 protein: CASSQGVGAAGEETQYF. The CDR3 coding sequence is TGCGCCAGCAGCCAAGGCGTAGGGGCAGCGGGGGAGGAGACCCAGTACTTC.